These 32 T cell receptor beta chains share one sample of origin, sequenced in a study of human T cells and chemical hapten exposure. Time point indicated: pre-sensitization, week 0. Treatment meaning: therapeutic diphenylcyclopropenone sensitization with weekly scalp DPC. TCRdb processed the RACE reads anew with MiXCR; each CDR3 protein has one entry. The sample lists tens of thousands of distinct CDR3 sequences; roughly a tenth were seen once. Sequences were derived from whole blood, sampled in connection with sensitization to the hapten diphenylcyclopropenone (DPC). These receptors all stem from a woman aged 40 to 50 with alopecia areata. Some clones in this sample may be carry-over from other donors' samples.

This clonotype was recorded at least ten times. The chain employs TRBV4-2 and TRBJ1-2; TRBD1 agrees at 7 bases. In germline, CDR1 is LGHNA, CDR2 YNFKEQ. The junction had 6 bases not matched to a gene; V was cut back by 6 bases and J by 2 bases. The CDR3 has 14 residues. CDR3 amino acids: CASSRGQENYGYTF. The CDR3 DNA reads TGTGCCAGCAGTCGAGGACAGGAAAACTATGGCTACACCTTC.

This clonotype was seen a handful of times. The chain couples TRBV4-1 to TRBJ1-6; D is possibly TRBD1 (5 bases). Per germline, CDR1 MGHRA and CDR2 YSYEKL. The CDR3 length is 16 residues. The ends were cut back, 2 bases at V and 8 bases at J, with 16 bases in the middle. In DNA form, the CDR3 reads TGCGCCAGCAGCCAATCCAGGGCATTGGGAGATTCACCCCTCCACTTT. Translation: CASSQSRALGDSPLHF.

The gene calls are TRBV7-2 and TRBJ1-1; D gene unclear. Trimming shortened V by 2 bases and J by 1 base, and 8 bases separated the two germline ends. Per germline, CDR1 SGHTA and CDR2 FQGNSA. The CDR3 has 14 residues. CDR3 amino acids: CASSLNPQNTEAFF. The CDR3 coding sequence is TGTGCCAGCAGCTTAAACCCCCAGAACACTGAAGCTTTCTTT.

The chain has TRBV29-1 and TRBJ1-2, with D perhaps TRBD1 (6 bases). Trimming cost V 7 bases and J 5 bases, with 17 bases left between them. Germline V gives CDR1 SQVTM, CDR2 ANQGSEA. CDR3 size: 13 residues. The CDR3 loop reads CSAGTPGKYGYTF. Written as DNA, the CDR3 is TGCAGCGCCGGGACACCCGGAAAATATGGCTACACCTTC.

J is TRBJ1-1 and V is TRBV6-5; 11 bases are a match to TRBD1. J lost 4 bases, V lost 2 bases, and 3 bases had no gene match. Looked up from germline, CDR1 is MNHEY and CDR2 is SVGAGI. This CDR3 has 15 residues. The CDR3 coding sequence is TGTGCCAGCAGTTACCACGGGACAGGGGGCACTGAAGCTTTCTTT. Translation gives CASSYHGTGGTEAFF.

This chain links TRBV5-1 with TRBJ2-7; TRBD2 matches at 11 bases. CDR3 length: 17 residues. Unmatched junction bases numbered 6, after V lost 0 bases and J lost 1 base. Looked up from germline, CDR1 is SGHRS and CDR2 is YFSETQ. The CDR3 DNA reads TGCGCCAGCAGCTTGGTGGCTAGCGGGGGGAAGTCCTACGAGCAGTACTTC. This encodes CASSLVASGGKSYEQYF.

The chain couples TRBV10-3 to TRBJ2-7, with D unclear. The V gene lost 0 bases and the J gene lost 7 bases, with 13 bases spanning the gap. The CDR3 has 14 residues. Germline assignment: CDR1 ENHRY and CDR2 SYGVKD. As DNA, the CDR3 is TGTGCCATCAGTGAGTCGCCTAGAATGGGAGAGCAGTACTTC. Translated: CAISESPRMGEQYF.

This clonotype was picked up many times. The CDR3 coding sequence is TGCGCCAGCAGCCCGAGACTAGCGGGGGGTTACAATGAGCAGTTCTTC. This translates into CASSPRLAGGYNEQFF. The J gene is TRBJ2-1, the V gene TRBV4-1, with 13 bases that match TRBD2. The ends lost 4 bases at V and 4 bases at J; junction bases unmatched: 4. Germline CDR1 and CDR2: MGHRA and YSYEKL. The CDR3 loop spans 16 amino acids.

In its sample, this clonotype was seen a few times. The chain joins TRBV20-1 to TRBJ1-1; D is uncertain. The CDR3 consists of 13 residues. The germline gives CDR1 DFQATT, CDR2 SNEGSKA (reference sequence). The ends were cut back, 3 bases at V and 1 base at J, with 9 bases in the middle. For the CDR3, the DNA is TGCAGTGCTAGGGGTGGCTGGAACACTGAAGCTTTCTTT. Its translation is CSARGGWNTEAFF.

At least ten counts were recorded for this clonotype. CDR3 protein: CATTGGLGGYTF. The DNA of the CDR3 is TGTGCCACTACGGGGGGACTGGGAGGCTACACCTTC. The chain recombines TRBV28 with TRBJ1-2, with D possibly matching TRBD1 (5 bases). V dropped 10 bases and J dropped 8 bases, with 17 bases sitting between them. This CDR3 spans 12 amino acids. Germline values: CDR1 MDHEN, CDR2 SYDVKM.

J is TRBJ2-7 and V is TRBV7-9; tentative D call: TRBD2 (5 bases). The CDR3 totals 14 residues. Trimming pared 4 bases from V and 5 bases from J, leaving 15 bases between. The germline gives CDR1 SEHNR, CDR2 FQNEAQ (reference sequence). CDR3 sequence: CASSYTGRGNEQYF. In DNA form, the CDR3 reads TGTGCCAGCAGCTACACGGGGAGAGGAAACGAGCAGTACTTC.

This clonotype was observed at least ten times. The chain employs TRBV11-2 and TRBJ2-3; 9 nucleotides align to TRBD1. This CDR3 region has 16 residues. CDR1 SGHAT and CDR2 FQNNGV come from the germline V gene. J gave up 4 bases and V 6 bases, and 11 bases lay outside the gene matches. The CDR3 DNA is TGTGCCAGCAGTTTTGGACAGGGGCGCCCTCCAGATACGCAGTATTTT. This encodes CASSFGQGRPPDTQYF.

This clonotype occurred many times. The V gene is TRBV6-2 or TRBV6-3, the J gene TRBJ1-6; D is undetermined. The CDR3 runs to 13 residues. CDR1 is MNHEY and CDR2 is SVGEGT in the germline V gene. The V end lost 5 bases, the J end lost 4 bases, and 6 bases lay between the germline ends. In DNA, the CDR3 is TGTGCCAGCAGTCGTCAGTATAATTCACCCCTCCACTTT. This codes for CASSRQYNSPLHF.

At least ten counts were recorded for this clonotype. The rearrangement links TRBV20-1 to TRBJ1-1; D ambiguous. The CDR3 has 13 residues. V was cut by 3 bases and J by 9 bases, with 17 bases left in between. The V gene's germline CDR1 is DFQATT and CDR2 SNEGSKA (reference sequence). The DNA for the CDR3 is TGCAGTGCTAGCTCTGGTGACGGACGGAAAGCTTTCTTT. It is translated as CSASSGDGRKAFF.

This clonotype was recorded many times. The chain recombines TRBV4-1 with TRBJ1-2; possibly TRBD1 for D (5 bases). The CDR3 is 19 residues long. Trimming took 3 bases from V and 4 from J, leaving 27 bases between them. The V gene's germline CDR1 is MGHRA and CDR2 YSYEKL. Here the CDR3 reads CASSQTSTGGAGRRYGYTF. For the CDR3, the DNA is TGCGCCAGCAGCCAGACCAGCACGGGCGGGGCAGGGCGGCGCTATGGCTACACCTTC.

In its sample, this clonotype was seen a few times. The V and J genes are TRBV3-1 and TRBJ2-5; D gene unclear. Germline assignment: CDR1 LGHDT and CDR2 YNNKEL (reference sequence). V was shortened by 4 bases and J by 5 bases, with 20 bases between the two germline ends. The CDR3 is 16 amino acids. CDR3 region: CASSPEDSRLIETQYF. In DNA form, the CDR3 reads TGTGCCAGCAGCCCAGAGGATAGCAGACTCATCGAGACCCAGTACTTC.

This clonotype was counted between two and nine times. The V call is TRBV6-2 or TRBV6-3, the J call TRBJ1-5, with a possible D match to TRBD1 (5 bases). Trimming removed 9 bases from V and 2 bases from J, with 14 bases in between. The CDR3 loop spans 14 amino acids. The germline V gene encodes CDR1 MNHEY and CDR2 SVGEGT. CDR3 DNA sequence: TGTGCCAGTCGAGCTGTGGGGGGCAATCAGCCCCAGCATTTT. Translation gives CASRAVGGNQPQHF.

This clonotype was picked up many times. The CDR3 is CASSQDPDRGSTEAFF. The CDR3 DNA is TGCGCCAGCAGCCAAGATCCTGACAGGGGGAGCACTGAAGCTTTCTTT. This chain uses TRBV4-3 with TRBJ1-1, with 9 bases aligning to TRBD1. Germline assignment: CDR1 LGHNA and CDR2 YSLEER. This CDR3 region has 16 residues. The junction had 6 bases not matched to a gene; V was cut back by 0 bases and J by 4 bases.

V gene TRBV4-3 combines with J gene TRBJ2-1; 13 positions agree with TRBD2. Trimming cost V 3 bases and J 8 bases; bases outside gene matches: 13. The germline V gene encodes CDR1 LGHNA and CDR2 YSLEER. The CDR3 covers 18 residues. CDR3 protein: CASSQDLLLAGGPHEQFF. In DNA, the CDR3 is TGCGCCAGCAGCCAGGACCTCTTACTAGCGGGGGGGCCCCATGAGCAGTTCTTC.

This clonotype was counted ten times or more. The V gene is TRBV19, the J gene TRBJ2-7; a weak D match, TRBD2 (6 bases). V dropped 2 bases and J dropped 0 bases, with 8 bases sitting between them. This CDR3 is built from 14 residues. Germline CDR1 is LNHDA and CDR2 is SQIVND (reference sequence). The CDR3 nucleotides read TGTGCCAGTAGTATAACCGGGAGCTCCTACGAGCAGTACTTC. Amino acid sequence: CASSITGSSYEQYF.

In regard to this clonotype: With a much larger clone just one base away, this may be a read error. In nucleotides, the CDR3 is TGTGCCAGCAGCGGGACTAGCGGGGGATACTATGAGCAGTTCTTC. Amino acid sequence: CASSGTSGGYYEQFF. This chain joins TRBV6-5 and TRBJ2-1; 14 nucleotides agree with TRBD2. The CDR3 covers 15 residues. After removal of 6 bases from V and 8 bases from J, the junction contained 6 bases not matched to a gene. CDR1 and CDR2 from the germline V gene are MNHEY and SVGAGI.

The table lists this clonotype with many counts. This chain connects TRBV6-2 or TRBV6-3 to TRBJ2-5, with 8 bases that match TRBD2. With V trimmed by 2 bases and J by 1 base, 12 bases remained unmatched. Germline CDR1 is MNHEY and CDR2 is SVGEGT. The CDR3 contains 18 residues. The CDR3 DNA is TGTGCCAGCAGTTACACCCCCGGGCGCGGGGGGTTCCAAGAGACCCAGTACTTC. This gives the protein CASSYTPGRGGFQETQYF.

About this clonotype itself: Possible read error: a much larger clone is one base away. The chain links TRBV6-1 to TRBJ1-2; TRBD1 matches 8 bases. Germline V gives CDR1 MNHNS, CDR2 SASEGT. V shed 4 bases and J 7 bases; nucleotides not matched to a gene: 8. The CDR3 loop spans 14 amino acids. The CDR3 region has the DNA TGTGCCAGCAGTGTCAGGACAGGGCAACGTGGCTACACCTTC. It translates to CASSVRTGQRGYTF.

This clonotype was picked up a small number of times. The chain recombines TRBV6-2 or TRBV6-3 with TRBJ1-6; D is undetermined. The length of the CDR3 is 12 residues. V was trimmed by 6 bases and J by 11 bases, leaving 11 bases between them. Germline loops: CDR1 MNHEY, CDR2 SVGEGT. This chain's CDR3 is CASRVSSAPLHF. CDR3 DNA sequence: TGTGCCAGCAGGGTGAGTTCGGCACCCCTCCACTTT.

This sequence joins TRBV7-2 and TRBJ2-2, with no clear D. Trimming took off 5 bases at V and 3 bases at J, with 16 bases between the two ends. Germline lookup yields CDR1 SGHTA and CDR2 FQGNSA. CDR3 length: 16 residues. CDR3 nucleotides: TGTGCCAGCAGCCCGGGCCAGGTTGGAGACACCGGGGAGCTGTTTTTT. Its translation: CASSPGQVGDTGELFF.

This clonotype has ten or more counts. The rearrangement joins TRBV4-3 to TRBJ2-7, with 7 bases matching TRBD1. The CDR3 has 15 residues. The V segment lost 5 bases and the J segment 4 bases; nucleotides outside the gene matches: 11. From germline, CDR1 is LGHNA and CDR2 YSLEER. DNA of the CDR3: TGCGCCAGCAGCAAGCAGAGGGGGCAAGGTTACGAGCAGTACTTC. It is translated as CASSKQRGQGYEQYF.

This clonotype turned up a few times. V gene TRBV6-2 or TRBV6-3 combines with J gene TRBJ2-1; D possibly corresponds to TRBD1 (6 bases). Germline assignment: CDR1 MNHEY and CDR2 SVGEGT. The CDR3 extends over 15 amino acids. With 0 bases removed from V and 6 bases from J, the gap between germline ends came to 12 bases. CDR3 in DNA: TGTGCCAGCAGTTACTCGGGGGCCCCGGGCAATGAGCAGTTCTTC. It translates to CASSYSGAPGNEQFF.

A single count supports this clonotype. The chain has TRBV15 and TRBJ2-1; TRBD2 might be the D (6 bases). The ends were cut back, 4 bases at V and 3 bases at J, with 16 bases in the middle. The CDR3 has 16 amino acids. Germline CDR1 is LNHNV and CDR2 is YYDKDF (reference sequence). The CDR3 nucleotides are TGTGCCACCAGCAATCCCCAGGGAGGAATCTACAATGAGCAGTTCTTC. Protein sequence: CATSNPQGGIYNEQFF.

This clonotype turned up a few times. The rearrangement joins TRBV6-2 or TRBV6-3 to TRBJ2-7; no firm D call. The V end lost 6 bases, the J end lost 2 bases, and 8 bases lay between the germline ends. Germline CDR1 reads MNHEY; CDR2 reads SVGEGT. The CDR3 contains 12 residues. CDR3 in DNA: TGTGCCAGCAGCGAACGTACCTACGAGCAGTACTTC. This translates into CASSERTYEQYF.

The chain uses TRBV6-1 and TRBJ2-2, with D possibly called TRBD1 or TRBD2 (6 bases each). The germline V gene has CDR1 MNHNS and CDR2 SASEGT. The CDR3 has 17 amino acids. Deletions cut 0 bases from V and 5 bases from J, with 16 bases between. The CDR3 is CASSEALLRGQTGELFF. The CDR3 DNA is TGTGCCAGCAGTGAAGCGCTTCTCCGGGGGCAAACCGGGGAGCTGTTTTTT.

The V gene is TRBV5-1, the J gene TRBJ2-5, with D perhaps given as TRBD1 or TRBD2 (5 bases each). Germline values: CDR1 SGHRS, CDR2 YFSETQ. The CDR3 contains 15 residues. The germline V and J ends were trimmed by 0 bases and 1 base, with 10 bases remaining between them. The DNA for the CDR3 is TGCGCCAGCAGCTTGGGGGACCGCCCCCAAGAGACCCAGTACTTC. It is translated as CASSLGDRPQETQYF.

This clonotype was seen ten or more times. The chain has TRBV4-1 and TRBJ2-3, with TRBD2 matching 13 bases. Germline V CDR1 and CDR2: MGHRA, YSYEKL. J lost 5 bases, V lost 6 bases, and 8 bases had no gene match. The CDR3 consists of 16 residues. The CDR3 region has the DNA TGCGCCAGCAGACGGACTAGCGGGGGCCAGGGAGATACGCAGTATTTT. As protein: CASRRTSGGQGDTQYF.